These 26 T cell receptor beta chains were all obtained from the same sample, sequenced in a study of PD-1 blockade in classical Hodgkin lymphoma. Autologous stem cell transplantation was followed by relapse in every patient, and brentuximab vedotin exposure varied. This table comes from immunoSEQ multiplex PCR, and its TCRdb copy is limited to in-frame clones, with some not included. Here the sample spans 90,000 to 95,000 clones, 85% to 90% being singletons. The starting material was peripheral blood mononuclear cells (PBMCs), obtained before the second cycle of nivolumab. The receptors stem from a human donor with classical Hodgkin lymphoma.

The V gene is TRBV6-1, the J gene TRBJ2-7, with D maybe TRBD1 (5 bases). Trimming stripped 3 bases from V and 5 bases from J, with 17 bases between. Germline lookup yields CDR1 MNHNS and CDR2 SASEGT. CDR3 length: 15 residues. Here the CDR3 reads CASSEVWGSFDEQYF. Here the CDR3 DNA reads TGTGCCAGCAGTGAGGTGTGGGGCTCGTTCGACGAGCAGTACTTC.

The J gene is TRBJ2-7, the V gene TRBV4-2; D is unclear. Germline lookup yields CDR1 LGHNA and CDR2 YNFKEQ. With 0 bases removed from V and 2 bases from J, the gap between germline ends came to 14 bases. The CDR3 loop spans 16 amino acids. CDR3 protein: CASSQDFPHHTYEQYF. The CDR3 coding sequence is TGTGCCAGCAGCCAAGACTTCCCCCACCACACCTACGAGCAGTACTTC.

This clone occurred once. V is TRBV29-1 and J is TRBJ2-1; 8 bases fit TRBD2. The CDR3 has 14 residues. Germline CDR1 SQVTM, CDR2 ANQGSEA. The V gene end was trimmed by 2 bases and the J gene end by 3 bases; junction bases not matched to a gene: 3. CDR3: CSVEPSGYYNEQFF. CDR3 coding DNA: TGCAGCGTTGAACCTAGCGGGTACTACAATGAGCAGTTCTTC.

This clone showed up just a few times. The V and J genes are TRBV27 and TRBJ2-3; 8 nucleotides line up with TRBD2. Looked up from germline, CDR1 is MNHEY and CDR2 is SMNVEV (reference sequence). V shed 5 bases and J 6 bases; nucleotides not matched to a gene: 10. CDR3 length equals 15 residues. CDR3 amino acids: CASSDSGNGGDTQYF. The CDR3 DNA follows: TGTGCCAGCAGTGATAGCGGGAATGGAGGGGATACGCAGTATTTT.

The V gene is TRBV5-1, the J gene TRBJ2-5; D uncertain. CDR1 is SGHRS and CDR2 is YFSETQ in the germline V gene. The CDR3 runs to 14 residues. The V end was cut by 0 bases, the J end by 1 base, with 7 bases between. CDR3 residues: CASSLGYVQETQYF. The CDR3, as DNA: TGCGCCAGCAGCTTGGGCTACGTCCAAGAGACCCAGTACTTC.

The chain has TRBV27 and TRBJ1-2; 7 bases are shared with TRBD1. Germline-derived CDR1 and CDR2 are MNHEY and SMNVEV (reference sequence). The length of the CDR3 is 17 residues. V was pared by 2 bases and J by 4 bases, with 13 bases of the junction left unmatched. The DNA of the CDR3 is TGTGCCAGCAGTTTACGGCTGGGACAGACGGGGGCCTATGGCTACACCTTC. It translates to CASSLRLGQTGAYGYTF.

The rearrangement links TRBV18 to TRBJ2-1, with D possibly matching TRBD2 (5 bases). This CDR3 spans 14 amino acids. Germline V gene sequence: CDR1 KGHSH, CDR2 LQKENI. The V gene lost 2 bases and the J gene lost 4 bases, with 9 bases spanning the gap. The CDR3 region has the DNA TGTGCCAGCTCACCAAATGGACTTTACAATGAGCAGTTCTTC. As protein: CASSPNGLYNEQFF.

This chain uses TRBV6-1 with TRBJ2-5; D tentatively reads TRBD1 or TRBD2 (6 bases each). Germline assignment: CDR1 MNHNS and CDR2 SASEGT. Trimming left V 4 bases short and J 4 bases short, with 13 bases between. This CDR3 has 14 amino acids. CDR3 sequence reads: CASSGGRGVETQYF. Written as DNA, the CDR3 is TGTGCCAGCAGTGGGGGTAGGGGGGTAGAGACCCAGTACTTC.

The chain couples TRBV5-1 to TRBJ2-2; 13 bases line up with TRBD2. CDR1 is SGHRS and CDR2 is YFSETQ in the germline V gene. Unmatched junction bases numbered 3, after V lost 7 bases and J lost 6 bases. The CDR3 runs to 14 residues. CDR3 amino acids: CASELAGGAGELFF. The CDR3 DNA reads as TGCGCCAGCGAACTAGCGGGAGGGGCCGGGGAGCTGTTTTTT.

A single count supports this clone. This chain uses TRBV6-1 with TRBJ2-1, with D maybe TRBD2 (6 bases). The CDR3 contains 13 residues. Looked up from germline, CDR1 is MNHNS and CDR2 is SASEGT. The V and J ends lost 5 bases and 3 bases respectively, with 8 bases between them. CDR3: CASSPGLYNEQFF. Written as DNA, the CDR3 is TGTGCCAGCAGTCCGGGACTCTACAATGAGCAGTTCTTC.

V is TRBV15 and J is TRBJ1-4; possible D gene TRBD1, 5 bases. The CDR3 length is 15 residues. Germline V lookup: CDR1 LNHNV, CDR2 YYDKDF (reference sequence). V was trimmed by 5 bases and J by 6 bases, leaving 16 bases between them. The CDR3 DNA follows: TGTGCCACCAGCCTAACGACAGTAGGTTATGAAAAACTGTTTTTT. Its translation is CATSLTTVGYEKLFF.

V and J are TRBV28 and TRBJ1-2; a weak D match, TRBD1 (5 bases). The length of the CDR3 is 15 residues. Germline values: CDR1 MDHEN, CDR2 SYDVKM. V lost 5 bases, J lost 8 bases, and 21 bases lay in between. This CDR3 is CASSRGGPSGGGYTF. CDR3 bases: TGTGCCAGCAGTCGGGGGGGACCTTCCGGCGGAGGCTACACCTTC.

DNA of the CDR3: TGTGCCAGCAGTGGATCGACAGGGCGGTGGTTCGAAAAACTGTTTTTT. Residues: CASSGSTGRWFEKLFF. The chain uses TRBV28 and TRBJ1-4; 7 bases map to TRBD1. CDR1 and CDR2 from the germline V gene are MDHEN and SYDVKM. The CDR3 is 16 residues long. The J segment lost 8 bases and the V segment lost 5 bases, leaving 14 bases of the junction unmatched.

CDR3 loop: CASSLAGETDTQYF. DNA for the CDR3: TGCGCCAGCAGTCTAGCGGGGGAAACAGATACGCAGTATTTT. The chain combines TRBV5-1 with TRBJ2-3; 10 nucleotides agree with TRBD2. The CDR3 totals 14 residues. Germline V gene data show CDR1 as SGHRS and CDR2 as YFSETQ. Trimming at V came to 5 bases and at J to 3 bases, leaving 3 bases not matched to a gene.

Here the CDR3 reads CASSEGGRGPQHF. Written as DNA, the CDR3 is TGTGCCAGCAGTGAAGGGGGACGCGGGCCCCAGCATTTT. The rearrangement uses TRBV6-1 and TRBJ1-5, with D maybe TRBD1 (5 bases). The CDR3 loop spans 13 amino acids. Trimming left V 1 base short and J 9 bases short, with 10 bases between. Per the germline V gene, CDR1 is MNHNS and CDR2 is SASEGT.

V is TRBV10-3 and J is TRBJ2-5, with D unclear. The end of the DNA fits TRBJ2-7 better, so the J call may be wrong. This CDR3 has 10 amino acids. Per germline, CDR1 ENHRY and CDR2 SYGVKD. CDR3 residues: CAITSYEQYF. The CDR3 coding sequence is TGTGCCATCACCAGCTACGAGCAGTACTTC.

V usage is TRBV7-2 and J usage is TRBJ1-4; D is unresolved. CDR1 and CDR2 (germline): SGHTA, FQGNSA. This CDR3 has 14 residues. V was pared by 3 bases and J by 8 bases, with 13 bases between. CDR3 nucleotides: TGTGCCAGCAGCTTCTCGGGGTTTGGCGAAAAACTGTTTTTT. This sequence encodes CASSFSGFGEKLFF.

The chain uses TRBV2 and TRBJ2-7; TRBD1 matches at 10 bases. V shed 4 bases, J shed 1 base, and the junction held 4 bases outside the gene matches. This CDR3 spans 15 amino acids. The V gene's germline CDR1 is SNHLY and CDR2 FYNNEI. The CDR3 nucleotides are TGTGCCAGCAGTGCAATGGACAGGGGGTCCTACGAGCAGTACTTC. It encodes CASSAMDRGSYEQYF.

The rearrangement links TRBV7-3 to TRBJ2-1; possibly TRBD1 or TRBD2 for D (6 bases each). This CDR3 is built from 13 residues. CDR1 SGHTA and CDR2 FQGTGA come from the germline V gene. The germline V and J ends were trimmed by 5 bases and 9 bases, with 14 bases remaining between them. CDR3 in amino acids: CASSLTQGGEQFF. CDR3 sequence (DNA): TGTGCCAGCAGCCTCACACAGGGAGGTGAGCAGTTCTTC.

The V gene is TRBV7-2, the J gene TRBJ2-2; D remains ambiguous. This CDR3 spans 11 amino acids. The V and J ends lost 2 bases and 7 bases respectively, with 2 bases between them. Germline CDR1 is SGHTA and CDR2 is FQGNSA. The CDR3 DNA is TGTGCCAGCAGCTTAATCGGGGAGCTGTTTTTT. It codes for CASSLIGELFF.

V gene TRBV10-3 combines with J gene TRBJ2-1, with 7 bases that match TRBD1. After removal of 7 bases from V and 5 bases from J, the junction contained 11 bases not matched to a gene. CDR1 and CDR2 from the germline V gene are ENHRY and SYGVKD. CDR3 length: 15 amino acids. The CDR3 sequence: CAITDREKGNNEQFF. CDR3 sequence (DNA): TGTGCCATCACTGACAGGGAAAAGGGCAACAATGAGCAGTTCTTC.

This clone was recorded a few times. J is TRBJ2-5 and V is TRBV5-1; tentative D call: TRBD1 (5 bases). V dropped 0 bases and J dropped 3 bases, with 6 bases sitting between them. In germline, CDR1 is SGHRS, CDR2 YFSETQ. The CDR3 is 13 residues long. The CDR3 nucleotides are TGCGCCAGCAGCTTGGCAGGGAAAGAGACCCAGTACTTC. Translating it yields CASSLAGKETQYF.

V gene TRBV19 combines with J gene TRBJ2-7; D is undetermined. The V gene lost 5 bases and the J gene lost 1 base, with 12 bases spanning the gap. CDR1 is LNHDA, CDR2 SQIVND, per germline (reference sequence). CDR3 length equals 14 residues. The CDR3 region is CASSDKTVSYEQYF. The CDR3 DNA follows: TGTGCCAGTAGTGATAAGACGGTATCCTACGAGCAGTACTTC.

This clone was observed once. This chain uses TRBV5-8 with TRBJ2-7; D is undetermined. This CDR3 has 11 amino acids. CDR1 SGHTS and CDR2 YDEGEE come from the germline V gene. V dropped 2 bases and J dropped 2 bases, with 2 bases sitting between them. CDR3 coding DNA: TGTGCCAGCAGCTTTACCTACGAGCAGTACTTC. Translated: CASSFTYEQYF. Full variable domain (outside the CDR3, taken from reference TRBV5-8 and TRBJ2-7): EAGVTQSPTHLIKTRGQQATLRCSPISGHTSVYWYQQALGLGLQFLLWYDEGEERNRGNFPPRFSGRQFPNYSSELNVNALELEDSALYLCASSFTYEQYFGPGTRLTVT.

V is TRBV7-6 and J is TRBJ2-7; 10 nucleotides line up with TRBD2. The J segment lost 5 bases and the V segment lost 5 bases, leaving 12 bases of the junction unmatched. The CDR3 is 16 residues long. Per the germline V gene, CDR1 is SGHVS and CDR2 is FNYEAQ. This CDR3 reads CASSLPPGTSAHEQYF. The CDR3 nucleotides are TGTGCCAGCAGCCTACCACCCGGGACTAGCGCACACGAGCAGTACTTC.

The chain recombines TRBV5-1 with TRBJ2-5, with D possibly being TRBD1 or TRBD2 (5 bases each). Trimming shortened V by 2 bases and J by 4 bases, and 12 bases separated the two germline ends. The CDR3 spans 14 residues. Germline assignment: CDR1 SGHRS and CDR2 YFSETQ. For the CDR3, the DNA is TGCGCCAGCAGCTTTGCGTCAGGGAGAGAGACCCAGTACTTC. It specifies CASSFASGRETQYF.